The T cell receptor (beta chain) under discussion was sequenced for a study of T-cell reconstitution after alpha-beta-depleted transplantation in children (dated by TCRdb to the mid-2010s). Some background on the complete study: Using TCR repertoire profiling, the study followed T-cell immune reconstitution in a quantitative way in children after TCRalphabeta/CD19-depleted allogeneic hematopoietic cell transplantation.

The library was made by PCR. The sample was run on an Illumina HiSeq 2500. To normalize quantification of the TCRbeta repertoire, the TCR libraries were built with molecular barcoding that relied on unique molecular identifiers. TCRdb passed the public sequencing reads through fastp at Q25 and MiXCR, retaining productive beta sequences. CDR3 protein sequences are deduplicated, and each keeps its most common genes and DNA. This sample lists some 200,000 distinct CDR3 sequences; around 7% were detected once. Roughly 6% of the sample lies in the top ten. V and J are truncated by 4 bases and 0 bases respectively, leaving an intervening sequence of 11 bases. Reading the germline V gene (reference sequence) gives CDR1 MNHEY and CDR2 SMNVEV. Including cysteine and phenylalanine, the CDR3 has 15 amino acids. Of all the DNA, just the CDR3 is kept, 45 bases in frame from base 1. Beyond this particular receptor, the publication reports: The apparently early alphabetaT-cell count recovery about two months after transplant was reportedly dependent on only several hundred rapidly expanded clones derived from non-depleted graft cells. Over the following months the frequencies of hyperexpanded clones went down, and after one year T-cell counts and TCRbeta diversity were mostly credited to newly produced T cells. The high TCRbeta diversity at day 60 in some patients was ascribed to recipient T cells and intrathymic progenitors that had survived conditioning.

In the case of this clonotype: Its specific antigen is unknown. Base qualities are not recorded, but no much larger clone differs from it by a single base.

What the treatment or condition label conveys for this sample: allogeneic hematopoietic cell transplantation with graft depleted of TCRalphabeta T cells and CD19 B cells. TCRalphabeta/CD19-depleted allogeneic hematopoietic cell grafts were given to the transplant recipients, all of whom were children. The rearrangement combines TRBV27 with TRBJ2-3; the D element might be TRBD1 or TRBD2, as each aligns at 6 bases. Sequences were derived from PBMCs, sampled before TCRalphabeta/CD19-depleted stem cell transplant. The origin of this receptor is a boy aged 2 to 9 with acute lymphoblastic leukemia, due to receive a stem cell transplant. The CDR3 reads CASSWGASSTDTQYF. The nucleotide sequence is TGTGCCAGCAGTTGGGGGGCTTCTAGCACAGATACGCAGTATTTT.